The table lists the clone carrying this T cell receptor beta chain with a few counts. All enrollees were roughly 18 to 95 years old and from fewer than 30 US areas. Participants were placed into cohorts based on the clinical history they reported. For recovered donors of Cohort 3, there were two negative PCRs, clearance, or symptom resolution. Original processing notes: Reference gene primer amplification in the assay estimated nucleated cell counts. TCRdb's table, derived via immunoSEQ multiplex PCR, lists solely in-frame clones and lacks some. The D gene and trimming were derived from the DNA, and the V and J assignments and clone size from that table. The sample contains approximately 300,000 clones, 85% to 90% of which appear only once. The sample belongs to a study of blood T cell repertoires in COVID-19. Germline loops: CDR1 MNHEY, CDR2 SMNVEV (reference sequence). The trim removed 2 bases at V and 4 bases at J, leaving 3 bases unmatched. The CDR3 contains 14 residues.

Sequences were obtained from PBMCs or T cells enriched from blood (not recorded which). The TCR originated in a woman between 18 and 29 years old who had recovered from COVID-19. The rearrangement uses TRBV27 and TRBJ1-2; TRBD1 matches 8 bases. The CDR3 sequence is CASSLTGGSYGYTF. Written as DNA, the CDR3 is TGTGCCAGCAGTTTAACAGGGGGAAGCTATGGCTACACCTTC.